These 26 T cell receptor beta chains originate from one sample sequenced in a study of CD8 T cells in ankylosing spondylitis. TCRdb reprocessed the 5' RACE reads with MiXCR, giving one entry per CDR3 protein. The table records 250,000 to 400,000 distinct CDR3 sequences, around 10% of them present only once. Sequenced sample: blood, either unsorted or a sorted T cell fraction (not recorded which). Receptors were obtained from a female donor with ankylosing spondylitis or in good health (not recorded which).

V and J are TRBV27 and TRBJ2-7, with D possibly matching TRBD2 (5 bases). This CDR3 has 14 residues. Germline V lookup: CDR1 MNHEY, CDR2 SMNVEV (reference sequence). The V end lost 4 bases, the J end lost 2 bases, and 12 bases lay between the germline ends. The CDR3 here is CASSSGSVPYEQYF. Written as DNA, the CDR3 is TGTGCCAGCAGTTCTGGTAGCGTCCCCTACGAGCAGTACTTC.

Many counts were recorded for this clonotype. CDR3 coding DNA: TGTGCCAGCAGCCCGCCCGGGACAATCAGGCATGAGCAGTTCTTC. Its translation is CASSPPGTIRHEQFF. The rearrangement joins TRBV28 to TRBJ2-1; tentative D call: TRBD1 (6 bases). The CDR3 loop spans 15 amino acids. The germline V and J ends were trimmed by 6 bases and 8 bases, with 20 bases remaining between them. Per the germline V gene, CDR1 is MDHEN and CDR2 is SYDVKM.

This clonotype is a singleton in its sample. The chain links TRBV5-1 to TRBJ2-1, with 10 bases matching TRBD2. This CDR3 spans 14 amino acids. V was clipped by 4 bases and J by 7 bases; unmatched bases: 5. Germline CDR1 SGHRS, CDR2 YFSETQ. CDR3 residues: CASSRTSGVNEQFF. The CDR3 coding sequence is TGCGCCAGCAGCCGGACTAGCGGAGTTAATGAGCAGTTCTTC.

This clonotype appeared many times. The chain carries TRBV20-1 and TRBJ2-1, with no clear D. The germline V and J ends were trimmed by 3 bases and 2 bases, with 17 bases remaining between them. Germline-derived CDR1 and CDR2 are DFQATT and SNEGSKA (reference sequence). This CDR3 spans 16 amino acids. CDR3 sequence (DNA): TGCAGTGCTAGCGCACCAGGCAGGACGACCTACAATGAGCAGTTCTTC. Translation gives CSASAPGRTTYNEQFF.

There are a few counts of this clonotype. This chain joins TRBV7-2 and TRBJ1-6, with no clear D. The CDR3 runs to 14 residues. Germline V gene data show CDR1 as SGHTA and CDR2 as FQGNSA. Trimming left V 2 bases short and J 8 bases short, with 10 bases between. The CDR3 nucleotides read TGTGCCAGCAGCTTATGGGTTGGGGATTCACCCCTCCACTTT. Its translation: CASSLWVGDSPLHF. The variable domain in full, with the rest retrieved from reference TRBV7-2 and TRBJ1-6, is GAGVSQSPSNKVTEKGKDVELRCDPISGHTALYWYRQSLGQGLEFLIYFQGNSAPDKSGLPSDRFSAERTGGSVSTLTIQRTQQEDSAVYLCASSLWVGDSPLHFGNGTRLTVT.

J is TRBJ2-7 and V is TRBV7-6; D remains unclear. V lost 3 bases and J 2 bases, leaving 8 bases between the germline ends. Looked up from germline, CDR1 is SGHVS and CDR2 is FNYEAQ. CDR3 size: 13 residues. In DNA, the CDR3 is TGTGCCAGCAGCTTTCAGATTACCTACGAGCAGTACTTC. It codes for CASSFQITYEQYF.

This clonotype occurred a few times. The chain combines TRBV5-1 with TRBJ2-7; 7 bases are shared with TRBD2. There are 15 residues in the CDR3. Germline CDR1 is SGHRS and CDR2 is YFSETQ. V lost 0 bases, J lost 4 bases, and 7 bases stayed unmatched. DNA for the CDR3: TGCGCCAGCAGCTTGGCCGCCGGGACTAATTACGAGCAGTACTTC. Its translation: CASSLAAGTNYEQYF.

This clonotype was seen many times. This rearrangement joins TRBV5-1 to TRBJ2-1; 9 positions match TRBD1. In germline, CDR1 is SGHRS, CDR2 YFSETQ. The CDR3 contains 16 residues. V lost 3 bases, J lost 0 bases, and 4 bases stayed unmatched. CDR3 sequence (DNA): TGCGCCAGCAGCTATATGACAGGGGGCTCCTACAATGAGCAGTTCTTC. It yields the protein CASSYMTGGSYNEQFF.

The chain has TRBV15 and TRBJ2-5; 7 nucleotides match TRBD1. Germline V gene lookup returns CDR1 LNHNV and CDR2 YYDKDF (reference sequence). Losses at the gene ends were 2 bases for V and 5 bases for J; bases not matched to a gene: 5. The CDR3 sequence is 14 residues long. The CDR3 here is CATSRPDRVETQYF. The CDR3 region has the DNA TGTGCCACCAGCAGACCTGACAGGGTGGAGACCCAGTACTTC.

As concerns this clonotype: Germline is not matched at one junction end, which may reflect a read error. The chain carries TRBV5-1 and TRBJ2-7; 8 bases are a match to TRBD1. The CDR3 spans 13 residues. CDR1 and CDR2 from the germline V gene are SGHRS and YFSETQ. The CDR3 DNA sequence: TGCGACAGCAGCTTGACAGGGGACTACGAGCAGTACTTC. It specifies CDSSLTGDYEQYF.

The chain combines TRBV20-1 with TRBJ2-5; D is uncertain. The CDR3 loop spans 14 amino acids. The germline V gene encodes CDR1 DFQATT and CDR2 SNEGSKA (reference sequence). The V gene lost 3 bases and the J gene lost 1 base, with 12 bases spanning the gap. CDR3 sequence reads: CSASLTAVQETQYF. DNA of the CDR3: TGCAGTGCTAGTCTCACGGCGGTCCAAGAGACCCAGTACTTC.

This clonotype was counted at least ten times. This chain connects TRBV5-1 to TRBJ2-3; the D is unclear. The CDR3 runs 14 residues. Germline V gene sequence: CDR1 SGHRS, CDR2 YFSETQ. V shed 1 base and J shed 6 bases, with 12 bases lying between them. CDR3 region: CASSLRTQRDTQYF. The CDR3 DNA reads as TGCGCCAGCAGCTTGAGAACTCAGAGGGATACGCAGTATTTT. Based on the CDR3 plus reference TRBV5-1 and TRBJ2-3, the full variable domain is KAGVTQTPRYLIKTRGQQVTLSCSPISGHRSVSWYQQTPGQGLQFLFEYFSETQRNKGNFPGRFSGRQFSNSRSEMNVSTLELGDSALYLCASSLRTQRDTQYFGPGTRLTVL.

This clonotype was counted many times. CDR3: CASSLNGGSYNEQFF. CDR3 coding DNA: TGTGCCAGCAGCTTAAATGGAGGATCCTACAATGAGCAGTTCTTC. This rearrangement joins TRBV7-2 to TRBJ2-1; possibly TRBD2 for D (5 bases). Germline-derived CDR1 and CDR2 are SGHTA and FQGNSA. The CDR3 loop spans 15 amino acids. V was shortened by 2 bases and J by 1 base, with 9 bases between the two germline ends.

This clonotype was detected a few times. This chain joins TRBV5-1 and TRBJ2-2, with 9 bases identical to TRBD2. V dropped 6 bases and J dropped 6; count of bases not matched to a gene: 6. Germline lookup yields CDR1 SGHRS and CDR2 YFSETQ. The CDR3 sequence is 14 residues long. CDR3 DNA sequence: TGCGCCAGCAAGGTCGCGGGAGGGGCCGGGGAGCTGTTTTTT. This translates into CASKVAGGAGELFF.

In its sample, this clonotype was seen a few times. The J gene is TRBJ2-6, the V gene TRBV11-2; D remains ambiguous. CDR3 length: 14 amino acids. Germline V gene data show CDR1 as SGHAT and CDR2 as FQNNGV. V gave up 1 base and J gave up 3 bases, with 4 bases separating them. Here the CDR3 reads CASSLGFGANVLTF. The CDR3 bases are TGTGCCAGCAGCTTAGGGTTTGGGGCCAACGTCCTGACTTTC. Combining the CDR3 with reference TRBV11-2 and TRBJ2-6 gives the whole variable domain EAGVAQSPRYKIIEKRQSVAFWCNPISGHATLYWYQQILGQGPKLLIQFQNNGVVDDSQLPKDRFSAERLKGVDSTLKIQPAKLEDSAVYLCASSLGFGANVLTFGAGSRLTVL.

The chain uses TRBV5-6 and TRBJ2-7; 8 bases match TRBD1. Trimming at V came to 4 bases and at J to 4 bases, leaving 13 bases not matched to a gene. Per germline, CDR1 SGHDT and CDR2 YYEEEE. The CDR3 runs to 16 residues. The CDR3 bases are TGTGCCAGCAGCATTAGGACAGGGAGGTTTCATTACGAGCAGTACTTC. It yields the protein CASSIRTGRFHYEQYF.

The rearrangement links TRBV5-1 to TRBJ2-1; D not certain. V was clipped by 3 bases and J by 4 bases, with 11 bases between them. The CDR3 runs to 14 residues. Germline lookup yields CDR1 SGHRS and CDR2 YFSETQ. This CDR3 reads CASSSQWSYNEQFF. As DNA, the CDR3 is TGCGCCAGCAGCTCCCAGTGGTCTTACAATGAGCAGTTCTTC. Filled out from reference TRBV5-1 and TRBJ2-1, the complete variable domain reads KAGVTQTPRYLIKTRGQQVTLSCSPISGHRSVSWYQQTPGQGLQFLFEYFSETQRNKGNFPGRFSGRQFSNSRSEMNVSTLELGDSALYLCASSSQWSYNEQFFGPGTRLTVL.

Remarks on this clonotype: Possible read error: a much larger clone is one base away. The rearrangement links TRBV5-1 to TRBJ2-7; TRBD2 matches 9 bases. With 5 bases clipped from V and 5 bases from J, the junction kept 11 bases outside the gene matches. The CDR3 runs 15 residues. In germline, CDR1 is SGHRS, CDR2 YFSETQ. In DNA, the CDR3 is TGCGCCAGCAGACCAGGACTAGCGAGGGTCGACGAGCAGTACTTC. The encoded protein is CASRPGLARVDEQYF.

The chain combines TRBV20-1 with TRBJ1-1; D not certain. Germline CDR1 is DFQATT and CDR2 is SNEGSKA (reference sequence). The V end lost 2 bases, the J end lost 7 bases, and 8 bases lay between the germline ends. This CDR3 has 11 amino acids. The DNA of the CDR3 is TGCAGTGCTAGACCTGGTTTTGAAGCTTTCTTT. This sequence encodes CSARPGFEAFF.

This clonotype was recorded at least ten times. This chain connects TRBV10-3 to TRBJ2-7, with D possibly being TRBD2 (6 bases). CDR3 size: 12 residues. CDR1 and CDR2 from the germline V gene are ENHRY and SYGVKD. V gave up 8 bases and J gave up 1 base, with 9 bases separating them. The CDR3 is CAIRGSSYEQYF. CDR3 coding DNA: TGTGCCATCCGGGGGTCTTCCTACGAGCAGTACTTC.

Ten or more counts support this clonotype. The rearrangement uses TRBV3-1 and TRBJ1-1; 7 bases align to TRBD1. Germline loops: CDR1 LGHDT, CDR2 YNNKEL (reference sequence). The CDR3 length is 14 residues. The V gene end was trimmed by 3 bases and the J gene end by 0 bases; junction bases not matched to a gene: 1. In DNA, the CDR3 is TGTGCCAGCAGCCAGGGACAGCTGAACACTGAAGCTTTCTTT. It encodes CASSQGQLNTEAFF. Looking up the rest from reference TRBV3-1 and TRBJ1-1 gives the full variable domain: DTAVSQTPKYLVTQMGNDKSIKCEQNLGHDTMYWYKQDSKKFLKIMFSYNNKELIINETVPNRFSPKSPDKAHLNLHINSLELGDSAVYFCASSQGQLNTEAFFGQGTRLTVV.

This clonotype was found many times. The chain couples TRBV5-1 to TRBJ1-1; D not resolved. The CDR3 runs 13 residues. Germline CDR1 and CDR2: SGHRS and YFSETQ. Trimming removed 4 bases from V and 5 bases from J, with 12 bases in between. CDR3 residues: CASSDALGTEAFF. Here the CDR3 DNA reads TGCGCCAGCAGCGACGCCCTGGGGACTGAAGCTTTCTTT.

Judged by abundance, this clonotype is medium-sized. The chain links TRBV5-1 to TRBJ1-4; D unresolved. This CDR3 spans 13 amino acids. V lost 1 base and J 7 bases, leaving 8 bases between the germline ends. Germline V gene sequence: CDR1 SGHRS, CDR2 YFSETQ. CDR3 amino acids: CASSLPDSEKLFF. The CDR3 nucleotides read TGCGCCAGCAGCTTGCCAGACTCTGAAAAACTGTTTTTT.

The V call is TRBV18, the J call TRBJ2-1; D gene uncertain. The V and J ends lost 4 bases and 4 bases respectively, with 8 bases between them. Germline values: CDR1 KGHSH, CDR2 LQKENI. The CDR3 runs 13 residues. CDR3 protein: CASSQTVYNEQFF. In DNA form, the CDR3 reads TGTGCCAGCTCACAAACGGTGTACAATGAGCAGTTCTTC.

The chain employs TRBV7-8 and TRBJ2-1; 9 nucleotides align to TRBD2. The trim removed 5 bases at V and 2 bases at J, leaving 13 bases unmatched. The CDR3 length is 18 residues. Per germline, CDR1 SGHVS and CDR2 FQNEAQ. This CDR3 reads CASSPLGLAGSAYNEQFF. The CDR3 DNA sequence: TGTGCCAGCAGCCCCTTGGGGCTAGCGGGATCAGCCTACAATGAGCAGTTCTTC.

This clonotype appeared a few times. This rearrangement joins TRBV7-2 to TRBJ1-4, with D perhaps matching TRBD1 (5 bases). The V end lost 5 bases, the J end lost 7 bases, and 17 bases lay between the germline ends. Germline lookup yields CDR1 SGHTA and CDR2 FQGNSA. The CDR3 loop spans 15 amino acids. The CDR3 here is CASSRRQSGGEKLFF. CDR3 DNA sequence: TGTGCCAGCAGCAGACGACAGTCCGGGGGTGAAAAACTGTTTTTT.